These T cell receptor beta chains were read from a single sample in a study of CD8 T cells in Susac syndrome. TCRdb called the immunoSEQ multiplex PCR reads again in MiXCR, with one record for every CDR3 protein. This sample has some 80,000 distinct CDR3 sequences; 94% occur once, and the top ten carry 0.26%. Material for sequencing was CD8+ T cells from PBMCs. These receptor sequences come from a human donor in good health. Both conserved end residues are part of each CDR3. The order of the fields is J gene, V gene, clone size, D gene, CDR3 protein, CDR3 DNA. D genes are given only for firm matches. Only some rows state a clone size, as once, few, many or a class for expanded clones.

>TRBJ1-1|TRBV6-5|.|.
CASSYSSRSEAFF
TGTGCCAGCAGTTACTCGAGCAGGTCTGAAGCTTTCTTT
>TRBJ2-6|TRBV6-1|few|.
CASTINSPWAGANVLTF
TGTGCCAGCACCATCAACAGTCCTTGGGCTGGGGCCAACGTCCTGACTTTC
>TRBJ2-2|TRBV11-3|.|TRBD2
CASSSWASGNTGELFF
TGTGCCAGCAGCTCCTGGGCTAGCGGGAACACCGGGGAGCTGTTTTTT
>TRBJ1-5|TRBV20-1|.|.
CSARFRGVDQPQHF
TGCAGTGCTAGATTCAGGGGCGTGGATCAGCCCCAGCATTTT
>TRBJ1-6|TRBV6-5|once|.
CASSYSMGWNSPLHF
TGTGCCAGCAGTTACTCGATGGGGTGGAATTCACCCCTCCACTTT
>TRBJ2-1|TRBV20-1|.|TRBD2
CSAPQLSGANEQFF
TGCAGTGCCCCGCAACTTAGCGGGGCTAATGAGCAGTTCTTC
>TRBJ2-3|TRBV20-1|.|.
CSARDPLSDTQYF
TGCAGTGCTAGAGATCCCCTCTCAGATACGCAGTATTTT
>TRBJ2-1|TRBV24-1|.|.
CATSGLNEQFF
TGTGCCACCAGTGGTCTCAATGAGCAGTTCTTC
>TRBJ2-7|TRBV4-3|.|.
CASSQAYSSSYEQYF
TGCGCCAGCAGCCAAGCTTACTCGAGCTCCTACGAGCAGTACTTC
>TRBJ2-1|TRBV2|.|.
CASSEGRTNEQFF
TGTGCCAGCAGTGAAGGGAGAACCAATGAGCAGTTCTTC
>TRBJ2-7|TRBV4-1|.|.
CASSQGGGGPQYF
TGCGCCAGCAGCCAGGGAGGAGGCGGGCCGCAGTACTTC
>TRBJ1-6|TRBV6-4|.|.
CASSEDGGSNSPLHF
TGTGCCAGCAGTGAAGACGGGGGCTCCAATTCACCCCTCCACTTT
>TRBJ2-5|TRBV4-1|.|.
CASSQDRGALETQYF
TGCGCCAGCAGCCAAGACAGGGGGGCACTGGAGACCCAGTACTTC